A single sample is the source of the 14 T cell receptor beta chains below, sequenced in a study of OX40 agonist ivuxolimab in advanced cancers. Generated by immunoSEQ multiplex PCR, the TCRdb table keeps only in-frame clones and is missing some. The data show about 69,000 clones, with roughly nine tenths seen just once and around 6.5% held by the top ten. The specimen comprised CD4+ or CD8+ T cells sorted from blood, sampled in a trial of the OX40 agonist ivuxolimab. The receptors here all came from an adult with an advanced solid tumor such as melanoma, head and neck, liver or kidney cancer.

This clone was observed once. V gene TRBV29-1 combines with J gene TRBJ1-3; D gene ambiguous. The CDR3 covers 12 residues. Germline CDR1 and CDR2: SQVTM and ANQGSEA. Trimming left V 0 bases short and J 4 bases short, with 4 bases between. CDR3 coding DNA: TGCAGCGTTGAAGAACAGGGAAACACCATATATTTT. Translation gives CSVEEQGNTIYF.

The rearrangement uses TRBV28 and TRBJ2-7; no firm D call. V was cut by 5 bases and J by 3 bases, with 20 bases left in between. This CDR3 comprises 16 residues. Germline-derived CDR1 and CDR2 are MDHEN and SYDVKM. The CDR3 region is CASSPPQGIPFYEQYF. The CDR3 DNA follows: TGTGCCAGCAGTCCACCACAAGGGATACCGTTCTACGAGCAGTACTTC.

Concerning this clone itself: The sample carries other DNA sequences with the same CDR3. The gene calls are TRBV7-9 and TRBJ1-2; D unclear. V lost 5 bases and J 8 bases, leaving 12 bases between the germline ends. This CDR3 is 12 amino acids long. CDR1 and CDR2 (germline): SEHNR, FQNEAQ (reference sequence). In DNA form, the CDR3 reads TGTGCCAGCAGCCTAGACGGGATAGGCTACACCTTC. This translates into CASSLDGIGYTF.

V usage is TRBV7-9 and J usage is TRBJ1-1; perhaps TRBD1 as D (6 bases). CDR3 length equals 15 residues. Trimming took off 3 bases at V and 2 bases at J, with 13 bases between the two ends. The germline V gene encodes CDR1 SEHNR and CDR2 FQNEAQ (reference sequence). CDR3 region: CASSFEQGANTEAFF. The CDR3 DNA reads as TGTGCCAGCAGCTTCGAACAGGGAGCTAACACTGAAGCTTTCTTT.

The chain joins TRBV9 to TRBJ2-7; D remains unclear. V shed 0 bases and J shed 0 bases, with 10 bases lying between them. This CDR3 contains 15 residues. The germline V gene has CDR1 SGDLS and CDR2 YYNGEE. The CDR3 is CASSVGIDASYEQYF. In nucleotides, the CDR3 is TGTGCCAGCAGCGTAGGGATAGATGCCTCCTACGAGCAGTACTTC.

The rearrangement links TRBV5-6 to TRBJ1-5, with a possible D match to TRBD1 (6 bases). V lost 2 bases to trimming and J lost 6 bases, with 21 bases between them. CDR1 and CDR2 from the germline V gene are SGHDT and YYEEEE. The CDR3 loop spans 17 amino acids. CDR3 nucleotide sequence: TGTGCCAGCAGCTTCACCGGGGGGGGGACAATAGTTCAGCCCCAGCATTTT. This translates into CASSFTGGGTIVQPQHF. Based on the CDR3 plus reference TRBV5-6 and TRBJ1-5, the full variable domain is DAGVTQSPTHLIKTRGQQVTLRCSPKSGHDTVSWYQQALGQGPQFIFQYYEEEERQRGNFPDRFSGHQFPNYSSELNVNALLLGDSALYLCASSFTGGGTIVQPQHFGDGTRLSIL.

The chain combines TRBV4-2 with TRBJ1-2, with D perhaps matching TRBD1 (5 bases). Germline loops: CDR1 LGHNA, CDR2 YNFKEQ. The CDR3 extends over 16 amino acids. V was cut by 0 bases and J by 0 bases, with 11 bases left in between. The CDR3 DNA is TGTGCCAGCAGCCAAGATGGGACTTTAGCTAACTATGGCTACACCTTC. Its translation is CASSQDGTLANYGYTF.

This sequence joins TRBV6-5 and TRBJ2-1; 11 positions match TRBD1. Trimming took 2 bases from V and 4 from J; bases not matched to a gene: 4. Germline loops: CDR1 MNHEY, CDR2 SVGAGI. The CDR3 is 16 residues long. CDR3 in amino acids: CASSYAGQGGYNEQFF. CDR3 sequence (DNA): TGTGCCAGCAGTTACGCGGGACAGGGGGGATACAATGAGCAGTTCTTC.

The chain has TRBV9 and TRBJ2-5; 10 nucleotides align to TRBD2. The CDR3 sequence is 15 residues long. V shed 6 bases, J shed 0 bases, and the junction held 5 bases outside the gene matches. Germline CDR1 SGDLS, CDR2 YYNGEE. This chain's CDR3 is CASNVGTSDQETQYF. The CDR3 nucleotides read TGTGCCAGCAACGTGGGGACTAGCGACCAAGAGACCCAGTACTTC.

CDR3 DNA sequence: TGTGCCAGCAGCTTGCGGGAGAGTTACAGGGTCAAACACAATGAGCAGTTCTTC. Protein product: CASSLRESYRVKHNEQFF. The chain uses TRBV7-2 and TRBJ2-1; perhaps TRBD2 as D (7 bases). V lost 3 bases and J 5 bases, leaving 23 bases between the germline ends. Germline CDR1 is SGHTA and CDR2 is FQGNSA. CDR3 length equals 18 residues.

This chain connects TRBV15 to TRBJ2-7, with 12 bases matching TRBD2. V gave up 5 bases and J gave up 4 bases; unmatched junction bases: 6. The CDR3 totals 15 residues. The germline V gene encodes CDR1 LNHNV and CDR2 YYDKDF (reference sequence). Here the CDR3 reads CATSGGTSGLYEQYF. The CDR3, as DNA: TGTGCCACCAGCGGAGGGACTAGCGGGTTATACGAGCAGTACTTC.

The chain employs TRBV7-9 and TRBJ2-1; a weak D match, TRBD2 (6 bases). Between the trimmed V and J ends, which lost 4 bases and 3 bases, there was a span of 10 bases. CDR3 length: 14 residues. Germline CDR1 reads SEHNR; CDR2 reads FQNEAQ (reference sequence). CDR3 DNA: TGTGCCAGCAGCTCGGGGACTTTCTACAATGAGCAGTTCTTC. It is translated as CASSSGTFYNEQFF.

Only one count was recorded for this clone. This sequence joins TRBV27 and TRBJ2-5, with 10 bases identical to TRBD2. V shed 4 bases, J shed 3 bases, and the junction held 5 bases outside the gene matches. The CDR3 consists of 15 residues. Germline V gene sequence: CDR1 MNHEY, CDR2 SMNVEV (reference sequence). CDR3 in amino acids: CASSSIAGGEETQYF. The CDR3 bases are TGTGCCAGCAGTTCGATAGCGGGAGGTGAAGAGACCCAGTACTTC.

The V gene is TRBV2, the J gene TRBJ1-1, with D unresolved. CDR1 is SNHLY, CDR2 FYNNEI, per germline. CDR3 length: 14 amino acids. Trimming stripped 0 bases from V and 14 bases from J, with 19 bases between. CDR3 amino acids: CASSEAVGGIGRFF. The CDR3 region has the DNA TGTGCCAGCAGTGAAGCGGTCGGTGGAATAGGGCGATTCTTT.